The 31 T cell receptor beta chains listed next were all sequenced from one sample in a study of blood T cells in healthy people across ages (dated by TCRdb to about 2015). Library creation used 5' RACE. A second PCR of about 7 to 12 cycles was run with a J-beta primer mix and a sample-barcoded 5' primer. The raw public reads went through TCRdb reprocessing: fastp at Q25, MiXCR clone calling, in-frame beta chains kept. Here each entry gathers all rows of one CDR3 protein and keeps the most common genes and DNA. Across this sample there are approximately 1,700,000 distinct CDR3 sequences, with roughly 43% seen only once. The ten most abundant clones make up approximately 22% of the sample. Sequenced sample: blood. Receptor source: a human donor in good health.

J is TRBJ2-4 and V is TRBV3-1; 7 nucleotides line up with TRBD1. The DNA end favors TRBJ2-7, so the J call may be wrong. The CDR3 has 14 amino acids. Germline assignment: CDR1 LGHDT and CDR2 YNNKEL (reference sequence). CDR3 sequence (DNA): TGTGCCAGCAGCGGAAGGTCACAGGGGAACGAGCAGTACTTC. Encoded protein: CASSGRSQGNEQYF.

This clonotype has a count of ten or more. The V and J genes are TRBV7-2 and TRBJ2-1, with TRBD1 identical over 7 bases. The CDR3 covers 13 residues. The J segment lost 7 bases and the V segment lost 4 bases, leaving 4 bases of the junction unmatched. Per germline, CDR1 SGHTA and CDR2 FQGNSA. The CDR3: CASSSGQLNEQFF. Written as DNA, the CDR3 is TGTGCCAGCAGCTCGGGACAGCTGAATGAGCAGTTCTTC.

This clonotype was seen a few times. This chain uses TRBV3-1 with TRBJ1-1, with D possibly matching TRBD1 (5 bases). CDR3 length: 14 residues. Per germline, CDR1 LGHDT and CDR2 YNNKEL (reference sequence). Deletions cut 1 base from V and 4 bases from J, with 10 bases between. CDR3 region: CASSQVGEGTEAFF. CDR3 bases: TGTGCCAGCAGCCAAGTGGGGGAAGGCACTGAAGCTTTCTTT.

This clonotype appeared a few times. The chain uses TRBV5-1 and TRBJ2-3, with 11 bases fitting TRBD2. The CDR3 runs 16 residues. After removal of 4 bases from V and 2 bases from J, the junction contained 6 bases not matched to a gene. The germline CDR1 and CDR2 sequences are SGHRS and YFSETQ. The CDR3 nucleotides read TGCGCCAGCAGCCCGGGACTAGCGGATCTCACAGATACGCAGTATTTT. It specifies CASSPGLADLTDTQYF.

The chain is built from TRBV20-1 and TRBJ2-7; TRBD1 might be the D (8 bases). This CDR3 contains 14 residues. V lost 1 base to trimming and J lost 6 bases, with 16 bases between them. Germline V gene lookup returns CDR1 DFQATT and CDR2 SNEGSKA (reference sequence). The CDR3 sequence: CSARGIQGGAEQYF. CDR3 DNA: TGCAGTGCTAGAGGCATACAGGGGGGGGCCGAGCAGTACTTC.

The chain has TRBV14 and TRBJ2-4, with 9 nucleotides matching TRBD1. Gene TRBJ2-7 matches the end of the DNA better, so the J call may be wrong. Per the germline V gene, CDR1 is SGHDN and CDR2 is FVKESK. This CDR3 has 15 residues. CDR3 sequence (DNA): TGTGCCAGCAGCCAAGTACCGGGACAGGGAACCGAGCAGTACTTC. Protein sequence: CASSQVPGQGTEQYF.

CDR3 loop: CASSQSIYEQYF. For the CDR3, the DNA is TGTGCCAGCAGTCAATCTATCTACGAGCAGTACTTC. The V gene is TRBV25-1, the J gene TRBJ2-7; D uncertain. The CDR3 length is 12 residues. Germline V gives CDR1 MGHDK, CDR2 SYGVNS. V dropped 5 bases and J dropped 3 bases, with 8 bases sitting between them.

The CDR3 bases are TGTGCCAGCAGCCAAGATCTCGAGGGGACATACTATGGCTACACCTTC. This translates into CASSQDLEGTYYGYTF. The chain carries TRBV4-2 and TRBJ1-2; D is possibly TRBD1 (6 bases). The germline gives CDR1 LGHNA, CDR2 YNFKEQ. This CDR3 spans 16 amino acids. Trimming shortened V by 0 bases and J by 3 bases, and 14 bases separated the two germline ends.

This clonotype was seen only once. The rearrangement links TRBV12-3 or TRBV12-4 to TRBJ1-5; 9 bases are shared with TRBD1. The CDR3 is made up of 19 amino acids. The ends lost 6 bases at V and 2 bases at J; junction bases unmatched: 17. The CDR3 sequence: CASSNYGGTGRVRNQPQHF. Written as DNA, the CDR3 is TGTGCCAGCAGCAACTACGGGGGGACAGGGAGAGTTCGCAATCAGCCCCAGCATTTT.

The J gene is TRBJ2-7, the V gene TRBV6-2 or TRBV6-3; a possible D gene is TRBD2 (5 bases). Trimming removed 5 bases from V and 2 bases from J, with 13 bases in between. The CDR3 totals 14 residues. Germline CDR1 MNHEY, CDR2 SVGEGT. CDR3 amino acids: CASSRRTGAYEQYF. Written as DNA, the CDR3 is TGTGCCAGCAGTCGGCGCACCGGGGCCTACGAGCAGTACTTC.

The rearrangement links TRBV9 to TRBJ1-2, with 8 bases identical to TRBD1. CDR3 size: 15 residues. Per germline, CDR1 SGDLS and CDR2 YYNGEE. V was pared by 3 bases and J by 4 bases, with 8 bases of the junction left unmatched. CDR3 DNA: TGTGCCAGCAGCGGCCAGGGGGCCGGAGGCTATGGCTACACCTTC. It encodes CASSGQGAGGYGYTF.

This clonotype was seen only a few times. This chain connects TRBV11-2 to TRBJ2-7; no clear D gene. Per the germline V gene, CDR1 is SGHAT and CDR2 is FQNNGV. With 2 bases removed from V and 1 base from J, the gap between germline ends came to 9 bases. CDR3 length: 14 amino acids. Here the CDR3 reads CASSLITESYEQYF. As DNA, the CDR3 is TGTGCCAGCAGCTTAATCACCGAATCCTACGAGCAGTACTTC.

V is TRBV27 and J is TRBJ1-2; 7 nucleotides match TRBD1. This CDR3 is 18 amino acids long. CDR1 is MNHEY and CDR2 is SMNVEV in the germline V gene (reference sequence). V gave up 0 bases and J gave up 1 base; unmatched junction bases: 11. In nucleotides, the CDR3 is TGTGCCAGCAGTTTATCGCGGGGGAGGGGACAGCATAACTATGGCTACACCTTC. It specifies CASSLSRGRGQHNYGYTF.

This chain links TRBV5-1 with TRBJ2-2; 15 bases align to TRBD2. CDR1 SGHRS and CDR2 YFSETQ come from the germline V gene. Trimming took 4 bases from V and 5 from J; bases not matched to a gene: 9. The CDR3 consists of 18 residues. The CDR3 reads CASSHGLAGGPGTGELFF. Written as DNA, the CDR3 is TGCGCCAGCAGCCACGGACTAGCGGGGGGGCCTGGGACCGGGGAGCTGTTTTTT.

This sequence joins TRBV5-1 and TRBJ2-1, with 7 bases that match TRBD1. The CDR3 totals 15 residues. Germline lookup yields CDR1 SGHRS and CDR2 YFSETQ. V was clipped by 0 bases and J by 4 bases; unmatched bases: 4. The CDR3 bases are TGCGCCAGCAGCTTGGGACAGGGCCAATACAATGAGCAGTTCTTC. This sequence encodes CASSLGQGQYNEQFF.

There are a few counts of this clonotype. The J gene is TRBJ2-1, the V gene TRBV7-9; TRBD2 might be the D (5 bases). The CDR3 has 14 amino acids. V lost 5 bases to trimming and J lost 5 bases, with 13 bases between them. CDR1 SEHNR and CDR2 FQNEAQ come from the germline V gene (reference sequence). The CDR3: CASSPPGSNNEQFF. Here the CDR3 DNA reads TGTGCCAGCAGCCCCCCGGGGAGTAACAATGAGCAGTTCTTC.

This clonotype was counted a few times. J is TRBJ1-1 and V is TRBV29-1; D gene unclear. CDR3 size: 15 residues. The germline V and J ends were trimmed by 1 base and 3 bases, with 15 bases remaining between them. In germline, CDR1 is SQVTM, CDR2 ANQGSEA. In DNA, the CDR3 is TGCAGCGTTGAAGTACTTCTGAGGGAGGACACTGAAGCTTTCTTT. Residues: CSVEVLLREDTEAFF.

The chain links TRBV7-9 to TRBJ2-5; TRBD2 is a possible D gene (5 bases). The CDR3 contains 14 residues. Trimming took 1 base from V and 7 from J, leaving 13 bases between them. CDR1 is SEHNR and CDR2 is FQNEAQ in the germline V gene (reference sequence). CDR3 sequence reads: CASSLGGPRGTQYF. The CDR3 DNA sequence: TGTGCCAGCAGCTTAGGTGGGCCCCGGGGGACCCAGTACTTC.

This clonotype was picked up a small number of times. This chain links TRBV20-1 with TRBJ2-3; TRBD2 agrees at 11 bases. Per the germline V gene, CDR1 is DFQATT and CDR2 is SNEGSKA (reference sequence). Trimming removed 5 bases from V and 4 bases from J; junction bases left unmatched: 8. CDR3 length equals 15 residues. CDR3 DNA sequence: TGCAGTGCTTTAGTAGCGGGGGGGTTCGCAGATACGCAGTATTTT. Its protein product is CSALVAGGFADTQYF.

This clonotype was observed at least ten times. The CDR3 DNA is TGTGCCATCAGTGAGAGGGGGCGCGGGGAGACCCAGTACTTC. This translates into CAISERGRGETQYF. The chain is built from TRBV10-3 and TRBJ2-5; 7 bases match TRBD1. Germline loops: CDR1 ENHRY, CDR2 SYGVKD. V lost 2 bases, J lost 5 bases, and 5 bases stayed unmatched. There are 14 residues in the CDR3.

This chain joins TRBV10-3 and TRBJ2-7; 9 bases are a match to TRBD1. Looked up from germline, CDR1 is ENHRY and CDR2 is SYGVKD. V was pared by 7 bases and J by 4 bases, with 5 bases of the junction left unmatched. The CDR3 loop spans 13 amino acids. The CDR3 bases are TGTGCCATCAACCCGGGACAGGGTTACGAGCAGTACTTC. Protein sequence: CAINPGQGYEQYF.

This clonotype was picked up many times. V usage is TRBV6-2 or TRBV6-3 and J usage is TRBJ2-7; 12 bases match TRBD2. The junction had 3 bases not matched to a gene; V was cut back by 6 bases and J by 3 bases. Germline CDR1 reads MNHEY; CDR2 reads SVGEGT. The CDR3 loop spans 14 amino acids. The CDR3 sequence: CASRLAGGYYEQYF. CDR3 sequence (DNA): TGTGCCAGCAGACTAGCGGGGGGATACTACGAGCAGTACTTC.

The chain has TRBV11-2 and TRBJ1-1, with TRBD1 matching over 11 bases. CDR3 length equals 17 residues. Germline V gives CDR1 SGHAT, CDR2 FQNNGV. J gave up 3 bases and V 2 bases, and 8 bases lay outside the gene matches. The CDR3 protein is CASSLWKGTGGYTEAFF. CDR3 DNA: TGTGCCAGCAGCTTATGGAAGGGGACAGGGGGGTACACTGAAGCTTTCTTT.

This clonotype showed up just a few times. This chain links TRBV4-2 with TRBJ2-3; possible D gene TRBD2, 5 bases. Germline assignment: CDR1 LGHNA and CDR2 YNFKEQ. The ends were cut back, 2 bases at V and 7 bases at J, with 28 bases in the middle. The CDR3 has 19 amino acids. In DNA, the CDR3 is TGTGCCAGCAGCCAACGCCGATGGGGAGCGGATGATGTTTTAAATACGCAGTATTTT. Residues: CASSQRRWGADDVLNTQYF.

The chain links TRBV24-1 to TRBJ2-5; 10 bases agree with TRBD2. CDR3 length: 15 amino acids. Germline values: CDR1 KGHDR, CDR2 SFDVKD. With 5 bases clipped from V and 1 base from J, the junction kept 3 bases outside the gene matches. CDR3 protein: CATSASGGVQETQYF. CDR3 DNA sequence: TGTGCCACCAGTGCTAGCGGGGGTGTCCAAGAGACCCAGTACTTC.

This clonotype was observed a handful of times. This rearrangement joins TRBV7-2 to TRBJ2-7; either TRBD1 or TRBD2 may supply D (5 bases each). V was shortened by 2 bases and J by 4 bases, with 15 bases between the two germline ends. The CDR3 sequence is 15 residues long. The germline gives CDR1 SGHTA, CDR2 FQGNSA. The CDR3 nucleotides are TGTGCCAGCAGCTTAATGGGGACCGCTGGGTACGAGCAGTACTTC. It yields the protein CASSLMGTAGYEQYF. Full variable domain (rest looked up from reference TRBV7-2 and TRBJ2-7): GAGVSQSPSNKVTEKGKDVELRCDPISGHTALYWYRQSLGQGLEFLIYFQGNSAPDKSGLPSDRFSAERTGGSVSTLTIQRTQQEDSAVYLCASSLMGTAGYEQYFGPGTRLTVT.

The chain is built from TRBV20-1 and TRBJ2-3; weak D call: TRBD1 (6 bases). Germline assignment: CDR1 DFQATT and CDR2 SNEGSKA (reference sequence). This CDR3 is built from 18 residues. Trimming removed 5 bases at V and 2 bases at J, with 26 bases between. As DNA, the CDR3 is TGCAGTGCTGCTTTAACGACCCGGGACACGTCTTTCACAGATACGCAGTATTTT. Translated, it gives CSAALTTRDTSFTDTQYF.

The chain uses TRBV7-2 and TRBJ1-6, with D hard to call. Germline-derived CDR1 and CDR2 are SGHTA and FQGNSA. The length of the CDR3 is 15 residues. Trimming took off 6 bases at V and 7 bases at J, with 16 bases between the two ends. CDR3 sequence reads: CASSFQAVANSPLHF. As DNA, the CDR3 is TGTGCCAGCAGTTTCCAGGCAGTGGCCAATTCACCCCTCCACTTT.

The chain recombines TRBV21-1 with TRBJ2-5; the table's D call of TRBD1 was not tested on the DNA. TRBV21-1 is a pseudogene segment. This CDR3 spans 13 amino acids. CDR3 residues: CACAGAGQETQYF. CDR3 nucleotide sequence: TGTGCCTGCGCGGGGGCCGGACAAGAGACCCAGTACTTC.

This sequence joins TRBV5-5 and TRBJ1-2, with a weak D call TRBD1 (6 bases). Germline-derived CDR1 and CDR2 are SGHKS and YYEKEE (reference sequence). Trimming removed 2 bases at V and 7 bases at J, with 15 bases between. This CDR3 comprises 14 residues. The CDR3, as DNA: TGTGCCAGCAGCTTAACAGGGATACAGAGTGGCTACACCTTC. Residues: CASSLTGIQSGYTF.

V and J are TRBV29-1 and TRBJ1-1; 10 bases are shared with TRBD1. Trimming removed 4 bases from V and 2 bases from J; junction bases left unmatched: 7. The CDR3 has 15 amino acids. Germline-derived CDR1 and CDR2 are SQVTM and ANQGSEA. This CDR3 is CSVGFWTGGNTEAFF. Written as DNA, the CDR3 is TGCAGCGTTGGTTTCTGGACAGGGGGAAACACTGAAGCTTTCTTT.